This passage covers 2 T cell receptor beta chains from one sample sequenced in a study of T cells expressing NK-cell markers. Following a re-call of the 5' RACE reads, TCRdb has one entry per CDR3 protein and lacks DNA. The sample holds hundreds of thousands of distinct CDR3 sequences. Sequenced material: blood T cells: a sorted CD56 or NKG2C T cell subset, CD4+ or CD8+ T cells, or bulk PBMC T cells (not recorded which). The source of these receptors is a man aged 18-69 years in good health.

The chain combines TRBV20-1 with TRBJ2-1; the D call from TCRdb, TRBD1, cannot be confirmed without DNA. Germline CDR1 reads DFQATT; CDR2 reads SNEGSKA (reference sequence). CDR3 length equals 14 residues. The CDR3 sequence: CSARDPGAIGGQFF.

This chain links TRBV7-6 with TRBJ2-1; without DNA, the TCRdb call of TRBD2 cannot be checked. The CDR3 covers 16 residues. CDR1 and CDR2 (germline): SGHVS, FNYEAQ. CDR3 loop: CASSPTAGGSYNEQFF.